Sequencing of this T cell receptor (beta chain) was carried out in a study of T-cell memory formation after mild COVID-19. The CDR3 length is 15 residues. Germline-derived CDR1 and CDR2 are DFQATT and SNEGSKA (reference sequence). Trimming removed 0 bases at V and 5 bases at J, with 14 bases between. Worth noting for this clonotype: Its antigen is currently unknown.

Each CDR3 protein gets one entry after TCRdb re-called the 5' RACE reads with MiXCR. The table includes roughly 40,000 distinct CDR3 sequences, roughly 8% detected once. Study-level findings and limits: The authors left the SARS-CoV-2 specificity of second-wave clones peaking on day 37 unconfirmed.

Material for sequencing was PBMCs or a T cell subset sorted from them (not recorded which). The sequence derives from a man between 18 and 35 years old who had mild COVID-19 (a few samples of this study predate the infection). Cell type and time point are not known. The rearrangement uses TRBV20-1 and TRBJ2-1; D could derive from TRBD1 or TRBD2 (5 bases each). The CDR3 protein is CSARDPGLGDNEQFF. The CDR3 DNA follows: TGCAGTGCTAGAGACCCTGGGCTGGGGGACAATGAGCAGTTCTTC.